This TCR beta chain emerged from a study of somatic mutations in cytotoxic T cells in rheumatoid arthritis. About the study: Right after diagnosis, and before any treatment had started, patient peripheral blood (30 ml EDTA) was drawn. Certain T-cell populations stained with V beta antibodies were FACS-sorted to nearly 100% purity, and V beta1+ cells were TCRB-sequenced. Points from the study as a whole: For about an eighth of the roughly 60 patients, a single CD8+ clone accounted for more than 20% of CD8+ cells. CD8+ T-cell clonality did not differ significantly between rheumatoid arthritis patients and age-matched healthy controls.

The CDR3 has 14 residues. V shed 1 base and J shed 8 bases, with 12 bases lying between them. Germline CDR1 is SGHVS and CDR2 is FQNEAQ. In regard to this clone: Its target is unknown.

TCRdb keeps only in-frame clones here, not all; method: immunoSEQ multiplex PCR. Among about 23,000 clones listed, about 82% were seen once. Sequencing was carried out using CD8+ T cells sorted from blood. The chain employs TRBV7-8 and TRBJ2-1; unclear D gene. The receptor was derived from an adult with rheumatoid arthritis. The CDR3 region is CASSLELVVDEQFF. Written as DNA, the CDR3 is TGTGCCAGCAGCTTAGAATTAGTTGTCGATGAGCAGTTCTTC.